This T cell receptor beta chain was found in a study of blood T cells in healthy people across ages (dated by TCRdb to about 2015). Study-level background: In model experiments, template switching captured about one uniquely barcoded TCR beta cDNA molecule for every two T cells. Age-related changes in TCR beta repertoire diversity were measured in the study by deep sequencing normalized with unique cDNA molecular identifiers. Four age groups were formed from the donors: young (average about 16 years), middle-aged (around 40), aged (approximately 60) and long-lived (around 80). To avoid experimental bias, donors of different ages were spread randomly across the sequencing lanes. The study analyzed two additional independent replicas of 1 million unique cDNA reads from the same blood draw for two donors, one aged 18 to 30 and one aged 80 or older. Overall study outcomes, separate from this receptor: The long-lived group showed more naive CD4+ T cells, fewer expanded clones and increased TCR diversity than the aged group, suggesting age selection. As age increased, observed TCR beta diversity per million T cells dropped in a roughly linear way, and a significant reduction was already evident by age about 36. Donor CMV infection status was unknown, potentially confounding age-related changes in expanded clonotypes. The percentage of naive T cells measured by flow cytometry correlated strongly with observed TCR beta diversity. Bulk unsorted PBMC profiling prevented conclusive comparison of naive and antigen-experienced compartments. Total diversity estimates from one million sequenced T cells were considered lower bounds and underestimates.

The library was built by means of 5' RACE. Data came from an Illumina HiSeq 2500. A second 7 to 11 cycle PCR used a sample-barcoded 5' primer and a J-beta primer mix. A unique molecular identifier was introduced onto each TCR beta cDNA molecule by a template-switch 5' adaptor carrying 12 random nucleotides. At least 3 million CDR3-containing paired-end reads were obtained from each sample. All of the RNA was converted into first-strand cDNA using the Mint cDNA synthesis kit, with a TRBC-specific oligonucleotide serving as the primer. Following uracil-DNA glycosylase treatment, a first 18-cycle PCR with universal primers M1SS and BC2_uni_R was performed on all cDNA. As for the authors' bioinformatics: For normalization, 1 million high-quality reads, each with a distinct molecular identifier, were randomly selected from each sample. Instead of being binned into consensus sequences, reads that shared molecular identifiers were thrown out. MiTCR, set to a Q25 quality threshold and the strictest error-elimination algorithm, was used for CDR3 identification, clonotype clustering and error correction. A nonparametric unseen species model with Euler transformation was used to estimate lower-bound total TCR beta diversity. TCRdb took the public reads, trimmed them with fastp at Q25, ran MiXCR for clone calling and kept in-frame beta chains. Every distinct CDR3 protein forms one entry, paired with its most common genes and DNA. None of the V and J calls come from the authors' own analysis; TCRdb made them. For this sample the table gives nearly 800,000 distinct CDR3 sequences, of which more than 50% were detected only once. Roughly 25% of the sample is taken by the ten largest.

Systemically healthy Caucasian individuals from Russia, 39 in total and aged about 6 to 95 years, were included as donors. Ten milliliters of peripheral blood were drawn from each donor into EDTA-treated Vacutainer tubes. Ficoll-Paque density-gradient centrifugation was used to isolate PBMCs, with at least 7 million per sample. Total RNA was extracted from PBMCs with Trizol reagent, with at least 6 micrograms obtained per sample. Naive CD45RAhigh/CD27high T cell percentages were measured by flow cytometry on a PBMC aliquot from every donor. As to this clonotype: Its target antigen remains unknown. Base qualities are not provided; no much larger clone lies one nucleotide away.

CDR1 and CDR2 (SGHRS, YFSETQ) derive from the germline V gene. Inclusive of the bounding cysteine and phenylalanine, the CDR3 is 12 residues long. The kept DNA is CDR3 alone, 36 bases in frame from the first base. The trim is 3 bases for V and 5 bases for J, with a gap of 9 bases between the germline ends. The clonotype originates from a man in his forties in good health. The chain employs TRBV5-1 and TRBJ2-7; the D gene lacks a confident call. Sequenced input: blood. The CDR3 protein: CASSSFMDEQYF. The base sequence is TGCGCCAGCAGCTCCTTCATGGACGAGCAGTACTTC.